The rows below give T cell receptor beta chains drawn from one sample of a study of T cell changes during pregnancy in multiple sclerosis. Only in-frame clones appear in the TCRdb table, and some are missing; sequencing was by immunoSEQ multiplex PCR. The data hold 80,000 to 100,000 clones, with 90% observed a single time. The specimen was peripheral blood, collected in the second trimester of pregnancy. The receptor source for this set is a female donor in good health, enrolled as a control in a pregnancy study. Both conserved end residues are part of each CDR3. Each record gives: CDR3 protein, J gene, V gene.

CDR3aa: CATRGILNTEAFF; j_gene: TRBJ1-1; v_gene: TRBV18
CDR3aa: CASSSRDSSYEQYF; j_gene: TRBJ2-7; v_gene: TRBV7-9
CDR3aa: CASSYQGAYNEQFF; j_gene: TRBJ2-1; v_gene: TRBV6-5
CDR3aa: CASSHRQSSGNTIYF; j_gene: TRBJ1-3; v_gene: TRBV28
CDR3aa: CATSRGGTGVHEQYF; j_gene: TRBJ2-7; v_gene: TRBV15
CDR3aa: CASSYTQETQYF; j_gene: TRBJ2-5; v_gene: TRBV9
CDR3aa: CASSFGTDWADTQYF; j_gene: TRBJ2-3; v_gene: TRBV5-1
CDR3aa: CASSLGGSDYNLGETQYF; j_gene: TRBJ2-5; v_gene: TRBV5-1
CDR3aa: CASSLAGTGRSGNTIYF; j_gene: TRBJ1-3; v_gene: TRBV7-6
CDR3aa: CASSLSRLGTDTQYF; j_gene: TRBJ2-3; v_gene: TRBV13
CDR3aa: CASSLDRGSYEQYF; j_gene: TRBJ2-7; v_gene: TRBV9
CDR3aa: CAASQGRGSFF; j_gene: TRBJ1-1; v_gene: TRBV6-5
CDR3aa: CASSYREGSYEQYF; j_gene: TRBJ2-7; v_gene: TRBV5-1
CDR3aa: CASRPGNLNTEAFF; j_gene: TRBJ1-1; v_gene: TRBV6-5
CDR3aa: CASSIQGADTEAFF; j_gene: TRBJ1-1; v_gene: TRBV6-1
CDR3aa: CASSFKSGGRSAFF; j_gene: TRBJ1-1; v_gene: TRBV28
CDR3aa: CASSLQFRGPLYNEQFF; j_gene: TRBJ2-1; v_gene: TRBV7-6
CDR3aa: CASSTGAGGYTF; j_gene: TRBJ1-2; v_gene: TRBV6-6
CDR3aa: CASRKNRAPYEQYF; j_gene: TRBJ2-7; v_gene: TRBV6-5
CDR3aa: CASSSTDGSSGANVLTF; j_gene: TRBJ2-6; v_gene: TRBV5-1
CDR3aa: CASSFTGEQQYF; j_gene: TRBJ2-7; v_gene: TRBV21-1
CDR3aa: CASSPSPGFEQYF; j_gene: TRBJ2-7; v_gene: TRBV18
CDR3aa: CASASQGLGNQPQHF; j_gene: TRBJ1-5; v_gene: TRBV6-1
CDR3aa: CASRVSTGELFF; j_gene: TRBJ2-2; v_gene: TRBV2
CDR3aa: CASGRTSSNNEQFF; j_gene: TRBJ2-1; v_gene: TRBV12-5
CDR3aa: CATSGQGFQETQYF; j_gene: TRBJ2-5; v_gene: TRBV15
CDR3aa: CASSPRTLMNTEAFF; j_gene: TRBJ1-1; v_gene: TRBV7-9
CDR3aa: CASSPGQGTYEQYF; j_gene: TRBJ2-7; v_gene: TRBV18
CDR3aa: CASSLGVGANYGYTF; j_gene: TRBJ1-2; v_gene: TRBV7-8
CDR3aa: CASSQDGALFHYTF; j_gene: TRBJ1-2; v_gene: TRBV14
CDR3aa: CASAVTRDYQETQYF; j_gene: TRBJ2-5; v_gene: TRBV7-9
CDR3aa: CASSQEGQGLYSNQPQHF; j_gene: TRBJ1-5; v_gene: TRBV4-1
CDR3aa: CASSEFPGSGANVLTF; j_gene: TRBJ2-6; v_gene: TRBV2
CDR3aa: CASSPPPAVNTDTQYF; j_gene: TRBJ2-3; v_gene: TRBV5-8
CDR3aa: CASFRTSYGYTF; j_gene: TRBJ1-2; v_gene: TRBV19
CDR3aa: CASSRNPGLDEQYF; j_gene: TRBJ2-7; v_gene: TRBV6-1
CDR3aa: CASSLFILDRGWYEQYF; j_gene: TRBJ2-7; v_gene: TRBV5-6
CDR3aa: CASSLGPGPYEQYF; j_gene: TRBJ2-7; v_gene: TRBV11-3
CDR3aa: CASSLVTSGNNEQFF; j_gene: TRBJ2-1; v_gene: TRBV5-1
CDR3aa: CASSQQGGNQPQHF; j_gene: TRBJ1-5; v_gene: TRBV5-1
CDR3aa: CASSLPGQANTEAFF; j_gene: TRBJ1-1; v_gene: TRBV14
CDR3aa: CASRVHRGGEVADNSPLHF; j_gene: TRBJ1-6; v_gene: TRBV2
CDR3aa: CATSRGGLPTDTQYF; j_gene: TRBJ2-3; v_gene: TRBV15
CDR3aa: CASSEALRDFNSPLHF; j_gene: TRBJ1-6; v_gene: TRBV2
CDR3aa: CASSYSQGTNEKLFF; j_gene: TRBJ1-4; v_gene: TRBV6-5
CDR3aa: CATRLRTGSSTDTQYF; j_gene: TRBJ2-3; v_gene: TRBV15
CDR3aa: CASSPQQGVGNTEAFF; j_gene: TRBJ1-1; v_gene: TRBV7-9
CDR3aa: CASSEGAAYGYTF; j_gene: TRBJ1-2; v_gene: TRBV2
CDR3aa: CASSLSWGVNQPQHF; j_gene: TRBJ1-5; v_gene: TRBV5-1
CDR3aa: CASSFDRGEYGYTF; j_gene: TRBJ1-2; v_gene: TRBV7-9
CDR3aa: CASSSITGVYEQYF; j_gene: TRBJ2-7; v_gene: TRBV27